Each of the 28 T cell receptor beta chains below was sequenced from the same sample in a study of CD8 T cells in Susac syndrome. Random-hexamer reverse transcription was applied to roughly 0.5 to 1 ug RNA. TCRdb passed the immunoSEQ multiplex PCR reads through MiXCR, listing each CDR3 protein once. The sample lists 160,000 or so distinct CDR3 sequences; around 96% were seen once. Sequences were obtained from CD8+ T cells from PBMCs. These receptors originate from a human donor with multiple sclerosis.

The V and J genes are TRBV29-1 and TRBJ2-2; 7 bases agree with TRBD2. Per the germline V gene, CDR1 is SQVTM and CDR2 is ANQGSEA. V dropped 4 bases and J dropped 3; count of bases not matched to a gene: 2. The CDR3 totals 13 residues. The CDR3 reads CSVVGGDTGELFF. The CDR3 nucleotides are TGCAGCGTTGTTGGGGGGGACACCGGGGAGCTGTTTTTT.

V and J are TRBV20-1 and TRBJ2-1; a weak D match, TRBD2 (6 bases). CDR1 DFQATT and CDR2 SNEGSKA come from the germline V gene (reference sequence). This CDR3 spans 14 amino acids. V dropped 5 bases and J dropped 1 base, with 12 bases sitting between them. CDR3 protein: CSARSTRSYNEQFF. The CDR3 region has the DNA TGCAGTGCTCGTTCGACTAGATCCTACAATGAGCAGTTCTTC.

The chain uses TRBV7-9 and TRBJ2-7; 12 bases agree with TRBD1. The germline V gene encodes CDR1 SEHNR and CDR2 FQNEAQ (reference sequence). This CDR3 is 14 amino acids long. V lost 4 bases to trimming and J lost 5 bases; unmatched junction nucleotides: 3. The CDR3 nucleotides are TGTGCCAGCAGCTCGGGACAGGGGGCAAACGAGCAGTACTTC. Translation: CASSSGQGANEQYF.

This sequence joins TRBV3-1 and TRBJ2-7; D is ambiguous. Looked up from germline, CDR1 is LGHDT and CDR2 is YNNKEL (reference sequence). The CDR3 sequence is 15 residues long. Trimming took off 0 bases at V and 4 bases at J, with 13 bases between the two ends. The CDR3 DNA is TGTGCCAGCAGCCAAGATCGTGCAGCGTTTTACGAGCAGTACTTC. Protein sequence: CASSQDRAAFYEQYF.

The chain uses TRBV2 and TRBJ1-2, with D unresolved. V dropped 6 bases and J dropped 10 bases, with 3 bases sitting between them. Germline values: CDR1 SNHLY, CDR2 FYNNEI. This CDR3 region has 8 residues. Here the CDR3 reads CASRSYTF. The CDR3 nucleotides are TGTGCCAGCAGATCCTACACCTTC.

This clonotype was observed once. The V and J genes are TRBV13 and TRBJ2-7; 7 bases are shared with TRBD1. Germline V CDR1 and CDR2: PRHDT, FYEKMQ (reference sequence). V dropped 0 bases and J dropped 6; count of bases not matched to a gene: 5. The CDR3 totals 14 residues. CDR3 in amino acids: CASSLGGRGFEQYF. Here the CDR3 DNA reads TGTGCCAGCAGCTTAGGTGGCAGGGGGTTCGAGCAGTACTTC.

The chain carries TRBV7-2 and TRBJ2-3, with D maybe TRBD1 (5 bases). CDR1 and CDR2 from the germline V gene are SGHTA and FQGNSA. This CDR3 is built from 15 residues. Between the trimmed V and J ends, which lost 6 bases and 0 bases, there was a span of 13 bases. The CDR3 DNA reads as TGTGCCAGCAGTCGACAGATTTCTAGCACAGATACGCAGTATTTT. Protein sequence: CASSRQISSTDTQYF.

For this clonotype: The limits of the CDR3 on the DNA are not certain, so only TCRdb's listed CDR3 is given. The chain joins TRBV21-1 to TRBJ2-5; the table's D gene call, TRBD1, was not cross checked with the DNA. TRBV21-1 is shown as a pseudogene. The CDR3 is 15 amino acids in total, end residues counted. The CDR3: CASSKVGQGTETQYF.

This chain joins TRBV6-5 and TRBJ1-2; D is ambiguous. V was shortened by 5 bases and J by 2 bases, with 15 bases between the two germline ends. Germline V CDR1 and CDR2: MNHEY, SVGAGI. The CDR3 runs to 15 residues. In DNA form, the CDR3 reads TGTGCCAGCAGTAGTGTGGGGTCTTCGAACTATGGCTACACCTTC. Translating it yields CASSSVGSSNYGYTF.

This clonotype has a handful of counts. V usage is TRBV4-1 and J usage is TRBJ1-6, with D possibly matching TRBD1 (5 bases). Trimming stripped 0 bases from V and 10 bases from J, with 13 bases between. CDR3 length: 15 residues. Germline V gene sequence: CDR1 MGHRA, CDR2 YSYEKL. Written as DNA, the CDR3 is TGCGCCAGCAGCCAAGAATCCGGGACGTGGTCACCCCTCCACTTT. Translating it yields CASSQESGTWSPLHF.

This chain links TRBV20-1 with TRBJ2-7; 8 bases are shared with TRBD1. Germline V gene data show CDR1 as DFQATT and CDR2 as SNEGSKA (reference sequence). The CDR3 spans 13 residues. The V and J ends lost 0 bases and 4 bases, in that order; junction bases with no gene match: 2. CDR3 DNA sequence: TGCAGTGCTAGAGAATGGACAGGGTACGAGCAGTACTTC. It specifies CSAREWTGYEQYF.

The V and J genes are TRBV28 and TRBJ2-1; TRBD1 matches at 7 bases. Germline V CDR1 and CDR2: MDHEN, SYDVKM. The CDR3 runs to 15 residues. Losses at the gene ends were 6 bases for V and 3 bases for J; bases not matched to a gene: 8. CDR3 nucleotide sequence: TGTGCCAGCAGACTATTCTCAGGGGGCTACAATGAGCAGTTCTTC. It translates to CASRLFSGGYNEQFF.

The chain links TRBV19 to TRBJ2-1; D is unclear. The CDR3 totals 11 residues. The germline V and J ends were trimmed by 6 bases and 13 bases, with 13 bases remaining between them. The germline CDR1 and CDR2 sequences are LNHDA and SQIVND (reference sequence). As DNA, the CDR3 is TGTGCCAGTAGGAGCAGTTCCCTTCAGTTCTTC. Translated, it gives CASRSSSLQFF.

The V and J genes are TRBV7-8 and TRBJ2-1, with 9 bases aligning to TRBD1. CDR1 and CDR2 from the germline V gene are SGHVS and FQNEAQ. V was pared by 1 base and J by 7 bases, with 2 bases of the junction left unmatched. The CDR3 loop spans 14 amino acids. CDR3 residues: CASSLVTGGNEQFF. In DNA form, the CDR3 reads TGTGCCAGCAGCTTAGTGACAGGGGGGAATGAGCAGTTCTTC. The full variable domain, in which reference TRBV7-8 and TRBJ2-1 provide the parts outside the CDR3, is GAGVSQSPRYKVAKRGQDVALRCDPISGHVSLFWYQQALGQGPEFLTYFQNEAQLDKSGLPSDRFFAERPEGSVSTLKIQRTQQEDSAVYLCASSLVTGGNEQFFGPGTRLTVL.

V and J are TRBV12-3 or TRBV12-4 and TRBJ2-7; TRBD1 matches at 7 bases. This CDR3 has 17 residues. V trimming: 5 bases; J trimming: 0 bases; junction bases outside the gene matches: 13. The CDR3 bases are TGTGCCAGCAGTCTAAACCCTGCAGGGGGTGTCTCCTACGAGCAGTACTTC. Its protein is CASSLNPAGGVSYEQYF.

V usage is TRBV2 and J usage is TRBJ2-7; 8 nucleotides align to TRBD1. The V segment lost 8 bases and the J segment 4 bases; nucleotides outside the gene matches: 13. This CDR3 is built from 15 residues. The V gene's germline CDR1 is SNHLY and CDR2 FYNNEI. CDR3 sequence reads: CASVSGTGLLYEQYF. The CDR3 DNA reads TGTGCCAGCGTGTCAGGGACAGGCTTACTTTACGAGCAGTACTTC.

This chain uses TRBV20-1 with TRBJ1-2; weak D call: TRBD1 (6 bases). This CDR3 comprises 12 residues. The germline V and J ends were trimmed by 4 bases and 3 bases, with 9 bases remaining between them. Germline V gives CDR1 DFQATT, CDR2 SNEGSKA (reference sequence). The CDR3 loop is CSATGDHYGYTF. For the CDR3, the DNA is TGCAGTGCTACAGGGGACCACTATGGCTACACCTTC.

A single count supports this clonotype. The genes are TRBV29-1 and TRBJ1-2, with TRBD1 matching over 7 bases. There are 16 residues in the CDR3. V was clipped by 0 bases and J by 2 bases; unmatched bases: 9. Per the germline V gene, CDR1 is SQVTM and CDR2 is ANQGSEA. CDR3: CSVEDQQGPQNYGYTF. The CDR3 coding sequence is TGCAGCGTTGAAGATCAACAGGGGCCGCAAAACTATGGCTACACCTTC.

V and J are TRBV29-1 and TRBJ2-1; either TRBD1 or TRBD2 may supply D (5 bases each). V dropped 1 base and J dropped 0 bases, with 19 bases sitting between them. The CDR3 is made up of 18 amino acids. CDR1 and CDR2 from the germline V gene are SQVTM and ANQGSEA. Here the CDR3 DNA reads TGCAGCGTTGAAGGTTCCCTTTACGGGGCTAGCTCCTACAATGAGCAGTTCTTC. Protein: CSVEGSLYGASSYNEQFF.

V usage is TRBV15 and J usage is TRBJ1-2; TRBD1 might be the D (6 bases). Germline-derived CDR1 and CDR2 are LNHNV and YYDKDF (reference sequence). This CDR3 spans 13 amino acids. With 0 bases removed from V and 8 bases from J, the gap between germline ends came to 10 bases. CDR3 in DNA: TGTGCCACCAGCAGAGATGCAGGGGAGGGCTACACCTTC. Its translation is CATSRDAGEGYTF.

In this sample, this clonotype turned up once. The rearrangement joins TRBV7-6 to TRBJ1-5; unclear D gene. This CDR3 comprises 13 residues. The V and J ends lost 2 bases and 6 bases respectively, with 8 bases between them. CDR1 and CDR2 (germline): SGHVS, FNYEAQ. DNA of the CDR3: TGTGCCAGCAGCTTACGGATGGGTCAGCCCCAGCATTTT. This encodes CASSLRMGQPQHF.

The CDR3 region is CASSFGGASSYNEQFF. CDR3 DNA: TGTGCCAGCAGCTTTGGGGGGGCAAGCTCCTACAATGAGCAGTTCTTC. This chain connects TRBV7-9 to TRBJ2-1; D may be TRBD2 (7 bases). CDR3 length equals 16 residues. Trimming removed 3 bases at V and 0 bases at J, with 12 bases between. The germline gives CDR1 SEHNR, CDR2 FQNEAQ (reference sequence).

The chain carries TRBV3-1 and TRBJ2-1; D ambiguous. This CDR3 is built from 12 residues. The V and J ends lost 1 base and 7 bases respectively, with 5 bases between them. CDR1 and CDR2 from the germline V gene are LGHDT and YNNKEL (reference sequence). The CDR3 protein is CASSQVTNEQFF. DNA for the CDR3: TGTGCCAGCAGCCAAGTTACTAATGAGCAGTTCTTC.

V usage is TRBV20-1 and J usage is TRBJ2-7, with 10 bases that match TRBD2. J lost 0 bases, V lost 0 bases, and 11 bases had no gene match. The CDR3 is made up of 18 amino acids. Germline V gene data show CDR1 as DFQATT and CDR2 as SNEGSKA (reference sequence). CDR3 coding DNA: TGCAGTGCTAGAGATCGTTTACTAGCGGGGACAAACTCCTACGAGCAGTACTTC. Its translation: CSARDRLLAGTNSYEQYF.

This clonotype was seen a handful of times. The chain recombines TRBV14 with TRBJ2-7, with D possibly matching TRBD2 (5 bases). CDR1 and CDR2 (germline): SGHDN, FVKESK. V was trimmed by 1 base and J by 10 bases, leaving 5 bases between them. The CDR3 is 10 amino acids. In DNA, the CDR3 is TGTGCCAGCAGCCAAGGGACTCAGTACTTC. Translation: CASSQGTQYF.

This sequence joins TRBV20-1 and TRBJ2-1; no reliable D call. Germline values: CDR1 DFQATT, CDR2 SNEGSKA (reference sequence). The CDR3 loop spans 15 amino acids. Trimming removed 3 bases from V and 0 bases from J, with 12 bases in between. CDR3 in amino acids: CSARAKESSYNEQFF. CDR3 in DNA: TGCAGTGCTAGGGCGAAGGAGAGCTCCTACAATGAGCAGTTCTTC.

With regard to this clonotype: The junction shows a germline mismatch at one end, possibly a read error. The chain uses TRBV7-7 and TRBJ2-1; 10 nucleotides match TRBD1. CDR3 length: 15 amino acids. In germline, CDR1 is SSHAT, CDR2 FNYEAQ (reference sequence). The CDR3 reads CASSDRDRGSNEQFF. In DNA form, the CDR3 reads TGTGCTAGCAGCGACCGGGACAGGGGTAGTAATGAGCAGTTCTTC.

The gene calls are TRBV27 and TRBJ1-2; D is perhaps TRBD1 (5 bases). Per the germline V gene, CDR1 is MNHEY and CDR2 is SMNVEV (reference sequence). With 5 bases removed from V and 5 bases from J, the gap between germline ends came to 15 bases. This CDR3 comprises 14 residues. CDR3 loop: CASSPAGTRYGYTF. The CDR3 DNA follows: TGTGCCAGCAGTCCTGCTGGGACCCGGTATGGCTACACCTTC.